One sample yielded the 16 T cell receptor beta chains listed below, sequenced in a study of blood T cell repertoires in COVID-19 (dated by TCRdb to about 2020). The library was generated by the immunoSEQ multiplex PCR assay. Here the immuneACCESS table is served through TCRdb, limited to in-frame sequences with V and J called. Missing clones are a known gap in these copies; in checked studies unresolved V genes cover under half, and the rest lacks a known reason. A total of around 290,000 clones appear in this sample, 88% of them only once. In total, the top ten clones hold approximately 1% of the sample. The specimen sequenced was PBMCs or T cells enriched from blood (not recorded which). The receptors were sampled from a woman aged 25 to 39 who had recovered from COVID-19.

The sample holds one count of this clone. The chain uses TRBV23-1 and TRBJ1-1; weak D call: TRBD1 (5 bases). TRBV23-1 is given ORF status, its function remaining uncertain. This CDR3 has 14 amino acids. The V gene lost 4 bases and the J gene lost 6 bases, with 15 bases spanning the gap. CDR3 region: CASSLGRVRAEAFF. DNA for the CDR3: TGCGCCAGCAGTCTGGGCAGGGTTCGGGCTGAAGCTTTCTTT.

This chain links TRBV6-5 with TRBJ1-5, with 7 bases identical to TRBD1. Trimming took 7 bases from V and 3 from J; bases not matched to a gene: 3. Germline V gives CDR1 MNHEY, CDR2 SVGAGI. This CDR3 is built from 13 residues. CDR3: CASIQGLNQPQHF. Written as DNA, the CDR3 is TGTGCCAGCATACAGGGGCTCAATCAGCCCCAGCATTTT.

This rearrangement joins TRBV27 to TRBJ1-4; no firm D call. The germline CDR1 and CDR2 sequences are MNHEY and SMNVEV (reference sequence). The V end was cut by 2 bases, the J end by 3 bases, with 10 bases between. This CDR3 region has 15 residues. CDR3 sequence: CASSLGQTSNEKLFF. The CDR3 DNA sequence: TGTGCCAGCAGTTTAGGGCAGACCTCTAATGAAAAACTGTTTTTT. Filled out from reference TRBV27 and TRBJ1-4, the complete variable domain reads EAQVTQNPRYLITVTGKKLTVTCSQNMNHEYMSWYRQDPGLGLRQIYYSMNVEVTDKGDVPEGYKVSRKEKRNFPLILESPSPNQTSLYFCASSLGQTSNEKLFFGSGTQLSVL.

The chain carries TRBV19 and TRBJ1-6; possible D gene TRBD1, 5 bases. CDR1 and CDR2 from the germline V gene are LNHDA and SQIVND (reference sequence). CDR3 length: 15 residues. V lost 2 bases, J lost 7 bases, and 12 bases lay in between. This CDR3 reads CASSIWGAANSPLHF. Written as DNA, the CDR3 is TGTGCCAGTAGTATATGGGGCGCGGCAAATTCACCCCTCCACTTT.

The gene calls are TRBV28 and TRBJ1-2; D may be TRBD1 (5 bases). This CDR3 is built from 13 residues. Trimming left V 7 bases short and J 4 bases short, with 13 bases between. CDR1 is MDHEN, CDR2 SYDVKM, per germline. The CDR3, as DNA: TGTGCCAGCACCCCGGGACTCGGCTATGGCTACACCTTC. Residues: CASTPGLGYGYTF.

CDR3 DNA: TGCGCCAGCAGCTTGGCCAGGGGGCACAATTACGAGCAGTACTTC. It codes for CASSLARGHNYEQYF. The chain links TRBV5-1 to TRBJ2-7; TRBD1 aligns across 8 bases. The CDR3 covers 15 residues. V was pared by 0 bases and J by 4 bases, with 6 bases of the junction left unmatched. Germline lookup yields CDR1 SGHRS and CDR2 YFSETQ. Full variable domain (outside the CDR3, taken from reference TRBV5-1 and TRBJ2-7): KAGVTQTPRYLIKTRGQQVTLSCSPISGHRSVSWYQQTPGQGLQFLFEYFSETQRNKGNFPGRFSGRQFSNSRSEMNVSTLELGDSALYLCASSLARGHNYEQYFGPGTRLTVT.

V gene TRBV27 combines with J gene TRBJ1-4; D unclear. Trimming pared 7 bases from V and 7 bases from J, leaving 13 bases between. Germline assignment: CDR1 MNHEY and CDR2 SMNVEV (reference sequence). This CDR3 is built from 13 residues. CDR3: CASTDRAREKLFF. CDR3 coding DNA: TGTGCCAGCACCGATAGAGCCCGTGAAAAACTGTTTTTT.

The V and J genes are TRBV9 and TRBJ2-1; D might be TRBD2 (6 bases). Germline CDR1 and CDR2: SGDLS and YYNGEE. V lost 4 bases, J lost 5 bases, and 16 bases lay in between. This CDR3 has 15 residues. Here the CDR3 reads CASSPRLAAHNEQFF. In nucleotides, the CDR3 is TGTGCCAGCAGCCCCCGGTTAGCGGCCCACAATGAGCAGTTCTTC.

The rearrangement uses TRBV19 and TRBJ1-5, with 9 bases matching TRBD1. With V trimmed by 7 bases and J by 3 bases, 4 bases remained unmatched. Germline lookup yields CDR1 LNHDA and CDR2 SQIVND (reference sequence). This CDR3 comprises 14 residues. CDR3 in DNA: TGTGCCAGTATGGGACAGGGTTACAATCAGCCCCAGCATTTT. Translating gives CASMGQGYNQPQHF.

In DNA form, the CDR3 reads TGTGCCAGCAGTTTACGGACTAGCGGACGACAAGAGACCCAGTACTTC. Encoded protein: CASSLRTSGRQETQYF. The chain carries TRBV6-5 and TRBJ2-5; 10 bases fit TRBD2. CDR1 and CDR2 from the germline V gene are MNHEY and SVGAGI. The CDR3 extends over 16 amino acids. After removal of 4 bases from V and 2 bases from J, the junction contained 7 bases not matched to a gene.

V and J are TRBV7-9 and TRBJ2-1; 10 bases line up with TRBD1. Germline lookup yields CDR1 SEHNR and CDR2 FQNEAQ (reference sequence). CDR3 length: 16 residues. V lost 5 bases to trimming and J lost 1 base; unmatched junction nucleotides: 5. The chain's CDR3 is CASSMGQGISYNEQFF. CDR3 sequence (DNA): TGTGCCAGCAGCATGGGACAGGGGATTTCCTACAATGAGCAGTTCTTC. The variable domain in full, completed from reference TRBV7-9 and TRBJ2-1, reads DTGVSQNPRHKITKRGQNVTFRCDPISEHNRLYWYRQTLGQGPEFLTYFQNEAQLEKSRLLSDRFSAERPKGSFSTLEIQRTEQGDSAMYLCASSMGQGISYNEQFFGPGTRLTVL.

The chain employs TRBV7-9 and TRBJ2-1; 7 bases are a match to TRBD2. The CDR3 is made up of 14 amino acids. Trimming at V came to 5 bases and at J to 7 bases, leaving 8 bases not matched to a gene. Germline-derived CDR1 and CDR2 are SEHNR and FQNEAQ (reference sequence). The CDR3 spells CASSHLRGLNEQFF. The CDR3 nucleotides read TGTGCCAGCAGCCACCTAAGGGGACTAAATGAGCAGTTCTTC. Together with reference TRBV7-9 and TRBJ2-1, the CDR3 gives the full variable domain: DTGVSQNPRHKITKRGQNVTFRCDPISEHNRLYWYRQTLGQGPEFLTYFQNEAQLEKSRLLSDRFSAERPKGSFSTLEIQRTEQGDSAMYLCASSHLRGLNEQFFGPGTRLTVL.

V and J are TRBV5-4 and TRBJ1-4; D unresolved. Germline values: CDR1 SGHNT, CDR2 YYREEE (reference sequence). V was cut by 4 bases and J by 0 bases, with 10 bases left in between. There are 15 residues in the CDR3. CDR3 residues: CASSTGGTTNEKLFF. The CDR3 coding sequence is TGTGCCAGCAGCACGGGAGGGACAACTAATGAAAAACTGTTTTTT.

This rearrangement joins TRBV5-4 to TRBJ1-4, with TRBD1 matching 8 bases. Per germline, CDR1 SGHNT and CDR2 YYREEE (reference sequence). The CDR3 covers 14 residues. The V gene end was trimmed by 2 bases and the J gene end by 6 bases; junction bases not matched to a gene: 3. CDR3 in amino acids: CASSFGTGDEKLFF. CDR3 DNA sequence: TGTGCCAGCAGCTTCGGGACAGGCGATGAAAAACTGTTTTTT.

The rearrangement links TRBV28 to TRBJ2-5; the match to TRBD2 covers 8 bases. Germline trimming cut 5 bases from V and 2 bases from J; bases unmatched to any gene: 10. This CDR3 has 16 residues. Germline V gene data show CDR1 as MDHEN and CDR2 as SYDVKM. The DNA of the CDR3 is TGTGCCAGCAGTCCAGGTGGAGCGGGAGAACAAGAGACCCAGTACTTC. It yields the protein CASSPGGAGEQETQYF. The whole variable domain, filled in from reference TRBV28 and TRBJ2-5, reads DVKVTQSSRYLVKRTGEKVFLECVQDMDHENMFWYRQDPGLGLRLIYFSYDVKMKEKGDIPEGYSVSREKKERFSLILESASTNQTSMYLCASSPGGAGEQETQYFGPGTRLLVL.

This clone was found once. The J gene is TRBJ2-2, the V gene TRBV9; 9 nucleotides line up with TRBD2. With 2 bases clipped from V and 7 bases from J, the junction kept 15 bases outside the gene matches. This CDR3 has 18 residues. Germline CDR1 SGDLS, CDR2 YYNGEE. CDR3 loop: CASSVNFGGREGDGELFF. For the CDR3, the DNA is TGTGCCAGCAGCGTTAACTTTGGCGGGAGGGAGGGGGACGGGGAGCTGTTTTTT.